Presented here are 17 T cell receptor beta chains from one specimen sequenced in a study of PD-1 blockade in mismatch repair-deficient tumors. These TCRs are of unknown antigen specificity. Sequenced by immunoSEQ multiplex PCR; TCRdb stores in-frame clones only, minus some. The sample records approximately 15,000 clones, about 86% being singletons. Time point in this sample: approximately 9-day in vitro stimulation with candidate neoantigen peptide 6. The starting material was cells cultured in vitro, obtained from a patient treated with pembrolizumab. These receptors were obtained from an adult with mismatch repair-deficient cancer.

CDR3: CASSPLRGAEKYEQYF. The CDR3 DNA reads as TGTGCCAGCAGCCCGCTAAGGGGAGCGGAGAAATACGAGCAGTACTTC. The V gene is TRBV7-9, the J gene TRBJ2-7, with D possibly being TRBD1 or TRBD2 (5 bases each). The CDR3 sequence is 16 residues long. Germline assignment: CDR1 SEHNR and CDR2 FQNEAQ (reference sequence). V was trimmed by 5 bases and J by 4 bases, leaving 21 bases between them.

This chain connects TRBV2 to TRBJ2-5; D is possibly TRBD1 (6 bases). V was clipped by 4 bases and J by 5 bases, with 17 bases between them. Germline CDR1 and CDR2: SNHLY and FYNNEI. The CDR3 loop spans 15 amino acids. The CDR3 coding sequence is TGTGCCAGCAGTGTCAACAGGGCGGACGTCGAGACCCAGTACTTC. Amino acids: CASSVNRADVETQYF.

The rearrangement uses TRBV18 and TRBJ2-5, with D hard to call. Trimming took 3 bases from V and 4 from J, leaving 12 bases between them. Germline V gives CDR1 KGHSH, CDR2 LQKENI. CDR3 size: 14 residues. In DNA, the CDR3 is TGTGCCAGCTCACCGGGCAGTAGGAGAGAGACCCAGTACTTC. It specifies CASSPGSRRETQYF. Full variable domain (missing parts from reference TRBV18 and TRBJ2-5): NAGVMQNPRHLVRRRGQEARLRCSPMKGHSHVYWYRQLPEEGLKFMVYLQKENIIDESGMPKERFSAEFPKEGPSILRIQQVVRGDSAAYFCASSPGSRRETQYFGPGTRLLVL.

The chain has TRBV2 and TRBJ1-1; D is possibly TRBD1 (6 bases). The CDR3 is 15 amino acids. Germline CDR1 SNHLY, CDR2 FYNNEI. V shed 6 bases and J shed 2 bases, with 16 bases lying between them. The CDR3 region is CASRPGQPLNTEAFF. CDR3 sequence (DNA): TGTGCCAGCAGGCCCGGACAGCCCCTTAACACTGAAGCTTTCTTT.

The CDR3 bases are TGTGCCTGGAGGGGGACTAGCACAGATACGCAGTATTTT. Residues: CAWRGTSTDTQYF. The chain carries TRBV30 and TRBJ2-3; tentative D call: TRBD2 (6 bases). The germline V and J ends were trimmed by 3 bases and 0 bases, with 7 bases remaining between them. CDR1 and CDR2 (germline): GTSNPN, SVGIG (reference sequence). The CDR3 runs 13 residues. The full variable domain, in which reference TRBV30 and TRBJ2-3 provide the parts outside the CDR3, is SQTIHQWPATLVQPVGSPLSLECTVEGTSNPNLYWYRQAAGRGLQLLFYSVGIGQISSEVPQNLSASRPQDRQFILSSKKLLLSDSGFYLCAWRGTSTDTQYFGPGTRLTVL.

The gene calls are TRBV4-1 and TRBJ1-2; the D is unclear. Trimming stripped 3 bases from V and 6 bases from J, with 14 bases between. The germline V gene has CDR1 MGHRA and CDR2 YSYEKL. CDR3 length: 14 amino acids. CDR3 bases: TGCGCCAGCAGCCAGTGGGCCACGTTCGATGGCTACACCTTC. Its translation is CASSQWATFDGYTF.

The V and J genes are TRBV28 and TRBJ2-1; the match to TRBD2 covers 12 bases. The V and J ends lost 9 bases and 5 bases, in that order; junction bases with no gene match: 26. The CDR3 is 21 amino acids. Germline V gene lookup returns CDR1 MDHEN and CDR2 SYDVKM. The CDR3 loop is CASRSRAATLGLAGVNNEQFF. The CDR3 DNA is TGTGCCAGTAGAAGCAGGGCAGCGACTTTGGGACTAGCGGGTGTAAACAATGAGCAGTTCTTC.

This clone was detected only once. Here the CDR3 DNA reads TGCGCCAGCAGCGAACAGGGACAGGGGACTGGAAACACCATATATTTT. Its translation is CASSEQGQGTGNTIYF. The J gene is TRBJ1-3, the V gene TRBV5-1, with 10 positions matching TRBD1. The CDR3 consists of 16 residues. Germline V CDR1 and CDR2: SGHRS, YFSETQ. V was pared by 4 bases and J by 2 bases, with 6 bases of the junction left unmatched. Together with reference TRBV5-1 and TRBJ1-3, the CDR3 gives the full variable domain: KAGVTQTPRYLIKTRGQQVTLSCSPISGHRSVSWYQQTPGQGLQFLFEYFSETQRNKGNFPGRFSGRQFSNSRSEMNVSTLELGDSALYLCASSEQGQGTGNTIYFGEGSWLTVV.

This chain uses TRBV2 with TRBJ1-6, with D perhaps TRBD1 (5 bases). Germline values: CDR1 SNHLY, CDR2 FYNNEI. The CDR3 contains 13 residues. Between the trimmed V and J ends, which lost 8 bases and 7 bases, there was a span of 12 bases. CDR3 loop: CASLDTTNSPLHF. For the CDR3, the DNA is TGTGCCAGCTTGGACACCACAAATTCACCCCTCCACTTT.

The chain links TRBV28 to TRBJ1-5; no definite D call. Germline CDR1 and CDR2: MDHEN and SYDVKM. V dropped 5 bases and J dropped 0 bases, with 14 bases sitting between them. The CDR3 extends over 16 amino acids. The CDR3 here is CASSLRGSYSNQPQHF. In DNA, the CDR3 is TGTGCCAGCAGTCTGCGGGGATCTTATAGCAATCAGCCCCAGCATTTT.

This sequence joins TRBV28 and TRBJ2-7; 9 nucleotides align to TRBD2. Per germline, CDR1 MDHEN and CDR2 SYDVKM. The CDR3 consists of 15 residues. The ends lost 6 bases at V and 3 bases at J; junction bases unmatched: 9. The CDR3 DNA follows: TGTGCCAGCAGAGATACGGGACTAGCTTACTACGAGCAGTACTTC. Amino acids: CASRDTGLAYYEQYF.

The genes are TRBV4-2 and TRBJ2-2; 10 nucleotides match TRBD2. Germline CDR1 reads LGHNA; CDR2 reads YNFKEQ. The CDR3 is made up of 18 amino acids. Losses at the gene ends were 3 bases for V and 5 bases for J; bases not matched to a gene: 12. CDR3 loop: CASSQDPPGLAWTGELFF. The CDR3 DNA reads as TGTGCCAGCAGCCAGGATCCCCCGGGACTAGCGTGGACCGGGGAGCTGTTTTTT.

This clone was observed a single time. This chain uses TRBV28 with TRBJ2-7, with 8 bases fitting TRBD1. Germline lookup yields CDR1 MDHEN and CDR2 SYDVKM. CDR3 length: 14 residues. With 2 bases clipped from V and 1 base from J, the junction kept 1 base outside the gene matches. CDR3 sequence (DNA): TGTGCCAGCAGTTTACGGGACAGGTCCTACGAGCAGTACTTC. This translates into CASSLRDRSYEQYF.

The V and J genes are TRBV28 and TRBJ2-1, with 7 bases lining up with TRBD1. CDR1 is MDHEN and CDR2 is SYDVKM in the germline V gene. J was trimmed by 7 bases and V by 1 base; bases with no gene match: 1. The CDR3 loop spans 13 amino acids. The CDR3 nucleotides read TGTGCCAGCAGTTTATTGACAGGGAATGAGCAGTTCTTC. Its translation: CASSLLTGNEQFF.

This clone was picked up one time. The genes are TRBV6-1 and TRBJ1-2, with D possibly matching TRBD1 (6 bases). Trimming removed 8 bases at V and 5 bases at J, with 15 bases between. The germline V gene encodes CDR1 MNHNS and CDR2 SASEGT. The CDR3 consists of 13 residues. The CDR3 DNA sequence: TGTGCCAGCCGAACAGGGTTCGTATATGGCTACACCTTC. It encodes CASRTGFVYGYTF.

This clone was counted only a few times. The chain uses TRBV6-5 and TRBJ1-2; D remains ambiguous. Germline assignment: CDR1 MNHEY and CDR2 SVGAGI. The length of the CDR3 is 11 residues. V lost 2 bases, J lost 8 bases, and 6 bases lay in between. The CDR3 DNA reads TGTGCCAGCAGTTACGGTGAGGGCTACACCTTC. This codes for CASSYGEGYTF.

This chain uses TRBV4-2 with TRBJ2-7; D may be TRBD1 (5 bases). This CDR3 contains 13 residues. The germline V gene encodes CDR1 LGHNA and CDR2 YNFKEQ. With 8 bases removed from V and 0 bases from J, the gap between germline ends came to 11 bases. CDR3 DNA: TGTGCCAGCGGACAACCAAGCTCCTACGAGCAGTACTTC. Its translation is CASGQPSSYEQYF.